Below, one T cell receptor beta chain is given with its context. The antigen remains undetermined. The source material, RNA transcripts, was used to amplify TCR beta CDR3 regions. When the TCR CDR3 underwent first-round RT-PCR, the HTBI primer set was used. TCRdb reprocessed the multiplex PCR reads with MiXCR, giving one entry per CDR3 protein. The table shows about 560,000 distinct CDR3 sequences, with 15% to 20% occurring only once. The source of the sample is a study of T cells in Graves' hyperthyroidism and ophthalmopathy. General study results and limits: Expanded thyroid clonotypes (above 0.001) were mostly also found in blood. Ophthalmopathy was model-predicted a median roughly 6.5 months pre-onset. Ophthalmopathy was distinguished from stable hyperthyroidism by 13 V-J signatures.

Hyperthyroidism of Graves' type that showed no ophthalmopathy progression within 18 months was stable. The CDR3 is made up of 12 amino acids. J was trimmed by 4 bases and V by 9 bases; bases with no gene match: 3. Germline V CDR1 and CDR2: MNHNS, SASEGT. V usage is TRBV6-1 and J usage is TRBJ2-1; TRBD2 aligns across 7 bases. Sequencing was done on a sample of blood. The source of this sequence is a woman aged 18-29 years with Graves' hyperthyroidism. The DNA for the CDR3 is TGTGCCAGTGGGGGGGTATACAATGAGCAGTTCTTC. It codes for CASGGVYNEQFF.